This paragraph reports one T cell receptor (beta chain). Its target is unknown. This entry comes from a study of T-cell memory formation after mild COVID-19. Across the study: TCR clusters mostly belonged to single donors.

TCRdb passed the 5' RACE reads through MiXCR, listing each CDR3 protein once. The repertoire has under 250,000 distinct CDR3 sequences, about 10% of them found once; the top ten carry approximately 3%. Study-wide findings and caveats: The authors did not confirm SARS-CoV-2 specificity of second-wave clones peaking day 37. Cross-reactive memory seemingly joined, as some responding clones were found in pre-infection memory. For contracting clones, CD4+ ones sat mainly in CM and EM, CD8+ in EMRA.

J lost 3 bases, V lost 3 bases, and 10 bases had no gene match. Per the germline V gene, CDR1 is LNHDA and CDR2 is SQIVND (reference sequence). This CDR3 is built from 16 residues. The rearrangement links TRBV19 to TRBJ1-2; TRBD1 matches at 7 bases. Sequenced: PBMCs or a T cell subset sorted from them (not recorded which). The receptor was derived from a young man who had mild COVID-19 (a few samples of this study predate the infection). Cell type and time point are not known. As DNA, the CDR3 is TGTGCCAGTAGTATTTGGGGACAGCCAACCCACTATGGCTACACCTTC. Translated: CASSIWGQPTHYGYTF.